Here is one T cell receptor (beta chain) with its context. As yet, its antigen is unknown. Here immunoSEQ multiplex PCR was the method, and the copy in TCRdb shows in-frame clones only, minus some. The sample comprises fewer than 85,000 clones, approximately 88% of which are singletons, and roughly 2.6% rests with the top ten. Germline V gene sequence: CDR1 SGHDT, CDR2 YYEEEE. Trimming took 4 bases from V and 1 from J; bases not matched to a gene: 9. CDR3 size: 17 residues. This sample was taken from a study of graft-versus-host responses after intestinal transplantation. Points from the study as a whole: GvH clones appeared in recipient marrow, some first in ileum or blood. Where graft-donor T cell macrochimerism was present, patients had high graft-versus-host to host-versus-graft clonal ratios in allografts.

The chain links TRBV5-6 to TRBJ2-7; 12 bases agree with TRBD2. The receptor was isolated from a human donor who received an intestinal transplant. The specimen comprised unstimulated CD8+ T cells sorted from spleen or lymph node cells, sampled before intestinal transplant. The CDR3 spells CASSPAGLAGGSYEQYF. The CDR3 coding sequence is TGTGCCAGCAGCCCGGCGGGGCTAGCGGGGGGGTCCTACGAGCAGTACTTC.